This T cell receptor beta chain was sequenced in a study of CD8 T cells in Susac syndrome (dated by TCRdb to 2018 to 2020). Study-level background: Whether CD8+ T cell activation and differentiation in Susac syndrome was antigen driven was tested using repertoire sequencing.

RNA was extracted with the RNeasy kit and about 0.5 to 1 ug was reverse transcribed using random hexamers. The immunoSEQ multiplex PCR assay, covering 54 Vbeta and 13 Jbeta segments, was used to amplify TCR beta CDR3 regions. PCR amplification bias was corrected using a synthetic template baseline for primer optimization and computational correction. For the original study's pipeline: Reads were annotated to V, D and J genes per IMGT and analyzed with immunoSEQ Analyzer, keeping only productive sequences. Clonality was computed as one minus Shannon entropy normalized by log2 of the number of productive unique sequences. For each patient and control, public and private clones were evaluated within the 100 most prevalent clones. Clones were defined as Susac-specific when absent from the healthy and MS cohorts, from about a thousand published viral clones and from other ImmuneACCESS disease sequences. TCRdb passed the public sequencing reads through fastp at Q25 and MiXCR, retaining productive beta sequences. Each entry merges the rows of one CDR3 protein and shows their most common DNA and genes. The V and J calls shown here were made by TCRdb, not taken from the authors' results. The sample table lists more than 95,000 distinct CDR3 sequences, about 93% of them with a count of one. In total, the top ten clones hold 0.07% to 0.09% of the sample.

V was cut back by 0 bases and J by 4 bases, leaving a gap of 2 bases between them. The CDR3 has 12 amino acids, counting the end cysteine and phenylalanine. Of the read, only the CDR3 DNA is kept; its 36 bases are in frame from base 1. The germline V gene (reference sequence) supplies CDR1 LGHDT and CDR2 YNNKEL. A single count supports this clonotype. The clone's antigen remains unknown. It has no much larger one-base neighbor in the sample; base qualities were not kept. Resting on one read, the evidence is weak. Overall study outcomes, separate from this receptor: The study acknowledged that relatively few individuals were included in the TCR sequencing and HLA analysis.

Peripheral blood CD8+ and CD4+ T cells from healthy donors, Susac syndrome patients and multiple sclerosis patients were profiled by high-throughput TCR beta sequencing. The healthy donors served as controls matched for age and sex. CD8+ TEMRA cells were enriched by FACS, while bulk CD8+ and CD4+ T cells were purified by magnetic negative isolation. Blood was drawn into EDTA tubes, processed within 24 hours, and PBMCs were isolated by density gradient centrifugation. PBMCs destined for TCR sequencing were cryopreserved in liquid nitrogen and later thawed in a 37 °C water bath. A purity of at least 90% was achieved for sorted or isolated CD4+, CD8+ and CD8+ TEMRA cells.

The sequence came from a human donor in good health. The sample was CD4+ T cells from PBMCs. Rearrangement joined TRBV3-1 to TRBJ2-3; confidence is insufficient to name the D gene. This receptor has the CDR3 CASSQEPDTQYF. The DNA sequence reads TGTGCCAGCAGCCAAGAGCCAGATACGCAGTATTTT.